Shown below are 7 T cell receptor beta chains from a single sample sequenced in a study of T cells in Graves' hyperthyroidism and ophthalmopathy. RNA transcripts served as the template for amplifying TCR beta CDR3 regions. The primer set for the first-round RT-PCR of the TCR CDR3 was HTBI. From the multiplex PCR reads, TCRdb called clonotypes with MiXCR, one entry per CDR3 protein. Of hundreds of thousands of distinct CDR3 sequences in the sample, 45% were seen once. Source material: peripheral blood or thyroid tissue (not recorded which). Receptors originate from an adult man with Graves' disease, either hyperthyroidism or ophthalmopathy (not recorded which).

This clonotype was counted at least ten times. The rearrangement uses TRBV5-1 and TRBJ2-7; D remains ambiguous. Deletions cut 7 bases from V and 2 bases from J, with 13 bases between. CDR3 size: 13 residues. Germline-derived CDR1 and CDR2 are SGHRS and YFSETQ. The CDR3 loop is CASPSGVTYEQYF. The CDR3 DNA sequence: TGCGCCAGCCCATCGGGCGTGACCTACGAGCAGTACTTC.

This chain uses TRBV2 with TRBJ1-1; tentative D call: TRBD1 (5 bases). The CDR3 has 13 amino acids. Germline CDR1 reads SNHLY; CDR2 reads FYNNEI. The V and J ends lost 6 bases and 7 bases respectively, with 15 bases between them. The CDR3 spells CASRARGGGEAFF. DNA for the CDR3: TGTGCCAGCAGAGCACGGGGGGGGGGTGAAGCTTTCTTT.

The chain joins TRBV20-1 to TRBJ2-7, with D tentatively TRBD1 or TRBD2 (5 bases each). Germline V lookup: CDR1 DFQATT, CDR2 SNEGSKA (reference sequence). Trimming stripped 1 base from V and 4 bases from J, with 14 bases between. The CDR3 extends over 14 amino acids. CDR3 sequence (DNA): TGCAGTGCTAGAGTACCCGGGGCTCCATACGAGCAGTACTTC. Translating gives CSARVPGAPYEQYF.

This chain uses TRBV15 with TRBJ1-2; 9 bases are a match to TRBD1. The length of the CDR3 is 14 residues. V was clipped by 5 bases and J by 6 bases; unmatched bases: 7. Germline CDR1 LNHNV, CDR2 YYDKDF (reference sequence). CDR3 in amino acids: CATSGRTGDNGYTF. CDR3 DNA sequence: TGTGCCACCAGCGGTCGGACAGGGGATAATGGCTACACCTTC.

CDR3 residues: CASSYSRLRDGETQYF. The CDR3 DNA follows: TGTGCCAGCAGTTACTCACGTTTAAGGGACGGAGAGACCCAGTACTTC. This chain uses TRBV6-6 with TRBJ2-5; D assignment may be TRBD1 or TRBD2 (5 bases each). CDR3 length: 16 amino acids. V shed 0 bases and J shed 4 bases, with 15 bases lying between them. Per the germline V gene, CDR1 is MNHNY and CDR2 is SVGAGI (reference sequence).

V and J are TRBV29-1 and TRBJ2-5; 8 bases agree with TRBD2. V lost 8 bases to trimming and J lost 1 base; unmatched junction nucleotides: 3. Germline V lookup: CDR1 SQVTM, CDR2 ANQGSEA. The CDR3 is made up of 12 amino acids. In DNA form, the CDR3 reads TGCAGCTCGGGAGGGATCCAAGAGACCCAGTACTTC. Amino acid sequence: CSSGGIQETQYF.

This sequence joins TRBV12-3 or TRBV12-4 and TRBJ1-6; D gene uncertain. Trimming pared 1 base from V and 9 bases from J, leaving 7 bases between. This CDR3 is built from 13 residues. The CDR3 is CASSLGSVSPLHF. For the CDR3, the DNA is TGTGCCAGCAGTTTAGGGTCCGTTTCACCCCTCCACTTT.